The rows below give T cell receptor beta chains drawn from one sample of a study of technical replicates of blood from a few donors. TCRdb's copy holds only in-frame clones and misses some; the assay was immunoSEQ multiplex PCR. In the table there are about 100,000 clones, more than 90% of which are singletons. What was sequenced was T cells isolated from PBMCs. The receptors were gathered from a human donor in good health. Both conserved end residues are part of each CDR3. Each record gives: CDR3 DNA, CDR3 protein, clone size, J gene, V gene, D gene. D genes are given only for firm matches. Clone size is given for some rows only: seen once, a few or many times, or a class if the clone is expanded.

cdr3_nt: TGTGCCAGCAGCCAGCCGACAGGGGTGAAGGCTTTCTTT; cdr3_aa: CASSQPTGVKAFF; clone_size: .; j_call: TRBJ1-1; v_call: TRBV16; d_call: TRBD1
cdr3_nt: TGTGCCAGCAGCTTGGCGGCGGGTCTCACCGGGGAGCTGTTTTTT; cdr3_aa: CASSLAAGLTGELFF; clone_size: .; j_call: TRBJ2-2; v_call: TRBV5-4; d_call: .
cdr3_nt: TGTGCCAGCTCACCGGCGGGGGAGGGCTCAGCTTTCTTT; cdr3_aa: CASSPAGEGSAFF; clone_size: .; j_call: TRBJ1-1; v_call: TRBV18; d_call: .
cdr3_nt: TGTGCCAGCAGTCCCTCTAGCACAGATACGCAGTATTTT; cdr3_aa: CASSPSSTDTQYF; clone_size: .; j_call: TRBJ2-3; v_call: TRBV28; d_call: .
cdr3_nt: TGTGCCAGCTGCTTGGGCTCTAACACTGAAGCTTTCTTT; cdr3_aa: CASCLGSNTEAFF; clone_size: .; j_call: TRBJ1-1; v_call: TRBV18; d_call: .
cdr3_nt: TGCGCCAGCAGCTTGGCGGGACAGAGCACAGATACGCAGTATTTT; cdr3_aa: CASSLAGQSTDTQYF; clone_size: .; j_call: TRBJ2-3; v_call: TRBV5-1; d_call: TRBD1
cdr3_nt: TGCGCCAGCAGCTCGGTGATTGCCTACGAGCAGTACTTC; cdr3_aa: CASSSVIAYEQYF; clone_size: .; j_call: TRBJ2-7; v_call: TRBV5-1; d_call: .
cdr3_nt: TGTGCCAGCAGCGTAGGGGGCGGGGGCTCCTACAATGAGCAGTTCTTC; cdr3_aa: CASSVGGGGSYNEQFF; clone_size: .; j_call: TRBJ2-1; v_call: TRBV9; d_call: TRBD2
cdr3_nt: TGTGCCAGCAGCGTAGGAGAGGACTACGAGCAGTACTTC; cdr3_aa: CASSVGEDYEQYF; clone_size: .; j_call: TRBJ2-7; v_call: TRBV9; d_call: .
cdr3_nt: TGCGCCAGCAGCCAAGGTTTGTCGGGGAACCCCTACGAGCAGTACTTC; cdr3_aa: CASSQGLSGNPYEQYF; clone_size: .; j_call: TRBJ2-7; v_call: TRBV4-1; d_call: .
cdr3_nt: TGCGCCAGCAGCCGAGACAACAACGATTTCACAGATACGCAGTATTTT; cdr3_aa: CASSRDNNDFTDTQYF; clone_size: .; j_call: TRBJ2-3; v_call: TRBV5-1; d_call: .
cdr3_nt: TGTGCCATCAGTGAATCCGGACAGGGGGCCCGCGGGGTATATGGCTACACCTTC; cdr3_aa: CAISESGQGARGVYGYTF; clone_size: .; j_call: TRBJ1-2; v_call: TRBV10-3; d_call: TRBD1
cdr3_nt: TGTGCCAGCAGCTTGGTAAGCGGGGGAGCGAACACCGGGGAGCTGTTTTTT; cdr3_aa: CASSLVSGGANTGELFF; clone_size: .; j_call: TRBJ2-2; v_call: TRBV5-5; d_call: TRBD2
cdr3_nt: TGTGCCAGCAGCAAAGGACAGTCCCGGGAGCTGTTTTTT; cdr3_aa: CASSKGQSRELFF; clone_size: .; j_call: TRBJ2-2; v_call: TRBV5-6; d_call: .
cdr3_nt: TGTGCCAGCAGGCAGACAGGGGGCGGGAATGGCTACACCTTC; cdr3_aa: CASRQTGGGNGYTF; clone_size: .; j_call: TRBJ1-2; v_call: TRBV7-2; d_call: TRBD1
cdr3_nt: TGTGCCAGCAGCTTAGCGGCAGGGGTCCCCTACAATGAGCAGTTCTTC; cdr3_aa: CASSLAAGVPYNEQFF; clone_size: .; j_call: TRBJ2-1; v_call: TRBV7-8; d_call: .
cdr3_nt: TGTGCCAGCTCACCGGCGGACAGGACCGACTATGGCTACACCTTC; cdr3_aa: CASSPADRTDYGYTF; clone_size: once; j_call: TRBJ1-2; v_call: TRBV18; d_call: TRBD1
cdr3_nt: TGTGCCAGCAGCGTAGGATCTAGCGGGGCATCGGAGACCCAGTACTTC; cdr3_aa: CASSVGSSGASETQYF; clone_size: .; j_call: TRBJ2-5; v_call: TRBV9; d_call: TRBD2
cdr3_nt: TGTGCCAGCAGCCCGGACAGGGGGACTGAAGCTTTCTTT; cdr3_aa: CASSPDRGTEAFF; clone_size: .; j_call: TRBJ1-1; v_call: TRBV5-4; d_call: TRBD1